These T cell receptor beta chains were read from a single sample in a study of T cell responses to AZD1222 COVID-19 vaccine. TCRdb keeps only in-frame clones here, not all; method: immunoSEQ multiplex PCR. The sample lists over 130,000 clones; approximately 92% were seen once. The starting material was peripheral blood, obtained 28 days after the second AZD1222 dose. Receptors were obtained from an adult who received the AZD1222 COVID-19 vaccine. CDR3s include the opening cysteine and the closing phenylalanine or tryptophan. D genes are given only for firm matches. The size field is filled for only some rows; it gives once, few, many or a size class.

D: TRBD2
length: 15
size: once
V: TRBV6-5
J: TRBJ2-1
DNA: TGTGCCAGCAGTTCCGTGGGACTAGCGGGCACCAAGGGGTTCTTC
CDR3: CASSSVGLAGTKGFF

D: -
length: 11
size: -
V: TRBV19
J: TRBJ1-2
DNA: TGTGCCACTCGGGCGGCCTATGGCTACACCTTC
CDR3: CATRAAYGYTF

D: -
length: 14
size: -
V: TRBV5-4
J: TRBJ2-1
DNA: TGTGCCAGCAGCTTTGCTAGCTCCTACAATGAGCAGTTCTTC
CDR3: CASSFASSYNEQFF

D: -
length: 14
size: -
V: TRBV6-5
J: TRBJ2-7
DNA: -
CDR3: CASILDRGKDEQYF

D: -
length: 12
size: few
V: TRBV4-1
J: TRBJ1-4
DNA: TGCGCCACCCGGGGATCTAATGAAAAACTGTTTTTT
CDR3: CATRGSNEKLFF

D: -
length: 13
size: -
V: TRBV28
J: TRBJ2-5
DNA: TGTGCCAGCAGTTTTTTCGGGTCAGAGACCCAGTACTTC
CDR3: CASSFFGSETQYF

D: -
length: 16
size: few
V: TRBV28
J: TRBJ1-1
DNA: TGTGCCAGCAGTTTTCCCGCTTGGAGCGGGAACACTGAAGCTTTCTTT
CDR3: CASSFPAWSGNTEAFF

D: -
length: 14
size: few
V: TRBV30
J: TRBJ1-2
DNA: TGTGCCTGGAGCGAAGGCGGGGCTAACTATGGCTACACCTTC
CDR3: CAWSEGGANYGYTF

D: -
length: 15
size: -
V: TRBV10-3
J: TRBJ1-4
DNA: TGTGCCATCAGTGCCTCGGGGGGCAACAATGAAAAACTGTTTTTT
CDR3: CAISASGGNNEKLFF

D: TRBD1
length: 17
size: -
V: TRBV25-1
J: TRBJ1-1
DNA: TGTGCCAGCAGTGAAGGTGGCAGGGGGAAAGCGGACACTGAAGCTTTCTTT
CDR3: CASSEGGRGKADTEAFF

D: TRBD2
length: 16
size: -
V: TRBV7-6
J: TRBJ2-5
DNA: TGTGCCAGCAGCTTAGGAACTAGCGGGAGTCGCGAGACCCAGTACTTC
CDR3: CASSLGTSGSRETQYF

D: -
length: 14
size: -
V: TRBV6-6
J: TRBJ1-6
DNA: TGTGCCAGCAGTTATATAAGGGTTGGCTCACCCCTCCACTTT
CDR3: CASSYIRVGSPLHF

D: -
length: 14
size: -
V: TRBV12-5
J: TRBJ2-5
DNA: TGTGCTAGTGGTTCCCCCGGGCCCATGGAGACCCAGTACTTC
CDR3: CASGSPGPMETQYF

D: -
length: 15
size: -
V: TRBV28
J: TRBJ2-6
DNA: TGTGCCAGCAACCATCAAAGGGCTGGGGCCAACGTCCTGACTTTC
CDR3: CASNHQRAGANVLTF

D: -
length: 14
size: -
V: TRBV6-1
J: TRBJ2-7
DNA: TGTGCCAGCAGTGAAGCGCTTCTTATTGAGGAGCAGTACTTC
CDR3: CASSEALLIEEQYF

D: TRBD2
length: 14
size: -
V: TRBV5-1
J: TRBJ2-7
DNA: TGCGCCAGCAGCTTGGTGCTAGCGGGGTACGAGCAGTACTTC
CDR3: CASSLVLAGYEQYF

D: -
length: 12
size: -
V: TRBV7-2
J: TRBJ1-2
DNA: TGTGCCAGCAGCTTAATACCTCACGGCTACACCTTC
CDR3: CASSLIPHGYTF

D: -
length: 15
size: -
V: TRBV19
J: TRBJ1-5
DNA: TGTGCCAGTATCTCGGGGCAGTATAGCAATCAGCCCCAGCATTTT
CDR3: CASISGQYSNQPQHF

D: -
length: 13
size: -
V: TRBV19
J: TRBJ2-5
DNA: TGTGCCAGTAGCGGGAGTAGAGGGGAGACCCAGTACTTC
CDR3: CASSGSRGETQYF

D: -
length: 19
size: -
V: TRBV9
J: TRBJ2-3
DNA: TGTGCCAGCAGCGTAAATGTAGGGGTGGACCCTGGGGGCACAGATACGCAGTATTTT
CDR3: CASSVNVGVDPGGTDTQYF

D: -
length: 12
size: -
V: TRBV5-6
J: TRBJ1-3
DNA: TGTGCCAGCAGAGGCTCCGGAAACACCATATATTTT
CDR3: CASRGSGNTIYF

D: TRBD1
length: 16
size: -
V: TRBV19
J: TRBJ2-7
DNA: TGTGCCAGTAGTATGGGGACGACAGGGGGCTTCAACGAGCAGTACTTC
CDR3: CASSMGTTGGFNEQYF

D: -
length: 12
size: -
V: TRBV9
J: TRBJ1-2
DNA: TGTGCCAGCAGCGTAGACAAGTATGGCTACACCTTC
CDR3: CASSVDKYGYTF

D: -
length: 15
size: -
V: TRBV6-4
J: TRBJ2-3
DNA: TGTGCCAGCTCCCTTGGGACTCTCCGCACAGATACGCAGTATTTT
CDR3: CASSLGTLRTDTQYF

D: -
length: 13
size: -
V: TRBV4-3
J: TRBJ1-5
DNA: TGCGCCAGCAGCCAAGGGAGGGACCGGCCCCAGCATTTT
CDR3: CASSQGRDRPQHF

D: TRBD1
length: 17
size: once
V: TRBV10-3
J: TRBJ1-5
DNA: TGTGCCATCAGTGAGTCGAGGGACAGAGGAGGGAATCAGCCCCAGCATTTT
CDR3: CAISESRDRGGNQPQHF

D: TRBD1
length: 14
size: -
V: TRBV6-1
J: TRBJ2-7
DNA: TGTGCCAGCAGTGAGTGGCAGGGGGTCCACGAGCAGTACTTC
CDR3: CASSEWQGVHEQYF

D: TRBD2
length: 15
size: once
V: TRBV6-5
J: TRBJ2-1
DNA: TGTGCCAGCAGCTTCGGGAGGGCCGTTTACAATGAGCAGTTCTTC
CDR3: CASSFGRAVYNEQFF